This T cell receptor beta chain is from a study of control samples from healthy donors and cancer patients. Generated by immunoSEQ multiplex PCR, the TCRdb table keeps only in-frame clones and is missing some. This table holds about 95,000 clones, around four fifths found once. In germline, CDR1 is KGHSH, CDR2 LQKENI. The CDR3 consists of 16 residues. The germline V and J ends were trimmed by 0 bases and 9 bases, with 15 bases remaining between them. The chain employs TRBV18 and TRBJ1-6; no firm D call. The sample comprised blood. The clonotype comes from a man in his thirties or forties in good health. In nucleotides, the CDR3 is TGTGCCAGCTCACCACCTCAAAGGGCCTTGGGTTCACCCCTCCACTTT. Its translation: CASSPPQRALGSPLHF.